Given below is one T cell receptor (beta chain) in context. Trimming took off 4 bases at V and 7 bases at J, with 5 bases between the two ends. The CDR3 is 11 amino acids. The germline V gene encodes CDR1 MNHNS and CDR2 SASEGT. This entry is derived from a study of metastatic and nonmetastatic thyroid tumors. Ahead of thyroid surgery, no patient had received treatment of any kind. TCRdb re-analyzed the PCR reads using MiXCR. Here the sample spans 15,000 to 20,000 clones, 30% to 35% being singletons. The source material was adjacent normal tissue. The chain employs TRBV6-1 and TRBJ2-1; D call uncertain. The clonotype originates from a female donor with papillary thyroid cancer or a benign thyroid nodule (not recorded which). Some clones in this sample may be carry-over from other donors' samples. CDR3 sequence reads: CASSVFNEQFF. DNA for the CDR3: TGTGCCAGCAGTGTATTTAATGAGCAGTTCTTC.